The 3 T cell receptor beta chains in this list originate from one sample, sequenced in a study of blood T cells in healthy people across ages. A second 7 to 11 cycle PCR used barcoded and J-beta primers. TCRdb redid the calling of the 5' RACE reads with MiXCR, one entry per CDR3 protein. Among about 1.8 million distinct CDR3 sequences listed, 40% to 55% were seen once. Source material: blood. These receptors all come from a woman between 40 and 55 years old in good health.

CDR3 residues: CASSSLQGAIDEQYF. The CDR3 DNA sequence: TGTGCCAGCAGCTCATTACAGGGGGCTATCGACGAGCAGTACTTC. The genes are TRBV7-9 and TRBJ2-7; 9 nucleotides line up with TRBD1. Germline V gene lookup returns CDR1 SEHNR and CDR2 FQNEAQ (reference sequence). After removal of 4 bases from V and 5 bases from J, the junction contained 9 bases not matched to a gene. There are 15 residues in the CDR3. The full variable domain, completed using reference TRBV7-9 and TRBJ2-7, is DTGVSQNPRHKITKRGQNVTFRCDPISEHNRLYWYRQTLGQGPEFLTYFQNEAQLEKSRLLSDRFSAERPKGSFSTLEIQRTEQGDSAMYLCASSSLQGAIDEQYFGPGTRLTVT.

This clonotype was detected only a few times. The chain carries TRBV20-1 and TRBJ1-6; D is unresolved. Trimming shortened V by 3 bases and J by 4 bases, and 10 bases separated the two germline ends. CDR1 and CDR2 from the germline V gene are DFQATT and SNEGSKA (reference sequence). CDR3 length equals 14 residues. This chain's CDR3 is CSASRRSYNSPLHF. The CDR3, as DNA: TGCAGTGCTAGCCGACGTTCGTATAATTCACCCCTCCACTTT.

The chain uses TRBV28 and TRBJ2-7; 8 positions match TRBD1. The tail of the sequence fits TRBJ2-5 better, so the J call may be wrong. Per germline, CDR1 MDHEN and CDR2 SYDVKM. The CDR3 length is 15 residues. The CDR3 spells CASSLGQGLGETQYF. CDR3 nucleotides: TGTGCCAGCAGTTTAGGACAGGGATTGGGAGAGACCCAGTACTTC.